Listed below are T cell receptor beta chains from one sample, sequenced in a study of T cell repertoires in cytomegalovirus infection. One entry per CDR3 protein results from TCRdb running MiXCR on the reads. Of around 740,000 distinct CDR3 sequences in the sample, 35% were seen once. The specimen sequenced was PBMCs. Every receptor here comes from a human donor in good health (CMV status not recorded). Some clones in this sample may be carry-over from other donors' samples. The conserved cysteine and the conserved F or W are not part of the CDR3 here.

V,J,CDR3
TRBV7-6,TRBJ2-2,ASSPSARANTGELF
TRBV7-9,TRBJ1-2,ASSSSGQGSYGYT
TRBV7-2,TRBJ2-7,ASSLNSGTSHEQY
TRBV12-3/TRBV12-4,TRBJ2-3,ASSLAGPSTDTQY
TRBV11-2,TRBJ2-5,ASSLGSGGGETQY
TRBV12-3/TRBV12-4,TRBJ2-1,ASSGRDRVNEQF
TRBV2,TRBJ2-1,ASSTTTSGPYNEQF
TRBV7-2,TRBJ2-7,ASSPTRLAGDSEQY
TRBV27,TRBJ2-7,ASSLYIGSEQY
TRBV19,TRBJ2-1,ASSKSGTGVSYNEQF
TRBV7-2,TRBJ1-2,ASREGTGLYGYT
TRBV19,TRBJ1-5,ASSRAVGGKVNQPQH
TRBV19,TRBJ1-2,ASSIGRNRAGGYT
TRBV20-1,TRBJ2-3,SAIKPGRADTQY
TRBV27,TRBJ2-3,ASSLIGTNSITDTQY
TRBV7-9,TRBJ2-3,ASSLVAGSTDTQY
TRBV6-5,TRBJ2-4,ASSKAGKNIQY
TRBV29-1,TRBJ2-3,SVEPLGRGTDTQY
TRBV7-9,TRBJ1-2,ASSLGQGHYGYT
TRBV25-1,TRBJ1-1,ASSEGGTGEAF
TRBV27,TRBJ2-7,ASSPRGLAGGRQYEQY
TRBV7-2,TRBJ1-2,ASRPAGVGYGYT
TRBV7-2,TRBJ1-4,ASSPGQSTTNEKLF
TRBV7-9,TRBJ2-2,ASRPSPGQGPGELF
TRBV20-1,TRBJ2-5,SARRGQPRETQY
TRBV28,TRBJ2-5,ASSLSLYGSYQATQY
TRBV29-1,TRBJ1-2,SVEARQDYGYT
TRBV19,TRBJ1-1,ASIGYGPGSNTEAF